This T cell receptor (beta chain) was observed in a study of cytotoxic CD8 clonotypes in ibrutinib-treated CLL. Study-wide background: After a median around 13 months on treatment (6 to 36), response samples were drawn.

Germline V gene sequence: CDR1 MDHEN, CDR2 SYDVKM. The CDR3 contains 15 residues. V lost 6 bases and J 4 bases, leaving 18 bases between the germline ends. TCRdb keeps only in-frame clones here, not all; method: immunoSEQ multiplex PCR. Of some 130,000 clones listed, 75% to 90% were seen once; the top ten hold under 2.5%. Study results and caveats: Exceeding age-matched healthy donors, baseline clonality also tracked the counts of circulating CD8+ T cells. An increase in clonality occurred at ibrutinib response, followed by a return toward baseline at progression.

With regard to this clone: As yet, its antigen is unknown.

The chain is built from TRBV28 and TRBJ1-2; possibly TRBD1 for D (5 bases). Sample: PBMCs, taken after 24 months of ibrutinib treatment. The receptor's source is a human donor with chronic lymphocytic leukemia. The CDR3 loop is CASSLTNRNLYGYTF. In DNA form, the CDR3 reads TGTGCCAGCAGCCTTACTAACAGGAACCTCTATGGCTACACCTTC.